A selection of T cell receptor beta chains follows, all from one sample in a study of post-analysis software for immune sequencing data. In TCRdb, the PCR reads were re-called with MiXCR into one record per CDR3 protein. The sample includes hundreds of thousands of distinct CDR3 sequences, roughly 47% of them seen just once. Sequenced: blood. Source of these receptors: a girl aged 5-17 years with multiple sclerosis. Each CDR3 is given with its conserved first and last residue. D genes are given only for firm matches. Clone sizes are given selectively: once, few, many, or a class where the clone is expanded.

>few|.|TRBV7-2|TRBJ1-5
TGTGCCAGCAGCTTAGACAGGAGGCAGCCCCAGCATTTT
CASSLDRRQPQHF
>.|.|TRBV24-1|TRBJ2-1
TGTGCCACCAGTGATTTTAGGGGCAATGAGCAGTTCTTC
CATSDFRGNEQFF
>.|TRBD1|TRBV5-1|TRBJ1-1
TGCGCCAGCAGCTTTGGACAGGGGCAGACTGAAGCTTTCTTT
CASSFGQGQTEAFF
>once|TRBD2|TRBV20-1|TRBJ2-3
TGCAGTGCTAGACTAGCGGGACGGAGGGATACGCAGTATTTT
CSARLAGRRDTQYF
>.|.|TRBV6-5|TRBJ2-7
TGTGCCAGCAGTGCCGGGACGGTTACCTACGAGCAGTACTTC
CASSAGTVTYEQYF
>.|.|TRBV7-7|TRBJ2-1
TGTGCTAGCAGCGTAGGAGGGAGTAGCCATGAGCAGTTCTTC
CASSVGGSSHEQFF
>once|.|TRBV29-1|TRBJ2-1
TGCAGCGTTGCGTCTTTCAATGAGCAGTTCTTC
CSVASFNEQFF
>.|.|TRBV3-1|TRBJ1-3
TGTGCCAGCAGCCAAGGAGCTCGGTGGTCTGGAAACACCATATATTTT
CASSQGARWSGNTIYF
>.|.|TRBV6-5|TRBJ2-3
TGTGCCAGCAAGAAGGGCCCGAGGGATACGCAGTATTTT
CASKKGPRDTQYF
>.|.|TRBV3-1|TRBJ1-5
TGTGCCAGCAGCCAAATGAGGGGAAGCAATCAGCCCCAGCATTTT
CASSQMRGSNQPQHF
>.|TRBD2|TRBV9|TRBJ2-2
TGTGCCAGCAGCAGCACTAGCGGGGGCCACACCGGGGAGCTGTTTTTT
CASSSTSGGHTGELFF
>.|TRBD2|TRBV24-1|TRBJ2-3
TGTGCCACCAGTGGCGCCGCGGGGGGCAGCACAGATACGCAGTATTTT
CATSGAAGGSTDTQYF
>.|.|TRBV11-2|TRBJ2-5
TGTGCCAGCAGCTTATTTCAATTGGGGGGCCAAGAGACCCAGTACTTC
CASSLFQLGGQETQYF
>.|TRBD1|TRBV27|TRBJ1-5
TGTGCCAGCAGCCCGGGACAGGGCTTAATTAATAATCAGCCCCAGCATTTT
CASSPGQGLINNQPQHF
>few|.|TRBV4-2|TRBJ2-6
TGTGCCAGCAGCCAAGCTTATAACCGGGGTTCCTCTGGGGCCAACGTCCTGACTTTC
CASSQAYNRGSSGANVLTF
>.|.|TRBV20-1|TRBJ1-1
TGCAGTGCTAGAGAGGGGGTCCTGGGAGCTGAAGCTTTCTTT
CSAREGVLGAEAFF
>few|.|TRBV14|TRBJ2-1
TGTGCCAGCAGCCAAGATCTAGGGGTGGAGCAGTTCTTC
CASSQDLGVEQFF
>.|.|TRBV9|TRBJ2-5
TGTGCCAGCAGCGCGACAGTGTACCAAGAGACCCAGTACTTC
CASSATVYQETQYF
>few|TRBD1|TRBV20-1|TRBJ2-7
TGCAGTGCTAGTGGGACAGGGGCCTACGAGCAGTACTTC
CSASGTGAYEQYF
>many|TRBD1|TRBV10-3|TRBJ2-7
TGTGCCATCACCCAAGACAGGGTCGGCTACGAGCAGTACTTC
CAITQDRVGYEQYF
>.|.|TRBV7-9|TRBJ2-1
TGTGCCTTCATGGGGATCAATGAGCAGTTCTTC
CAFMGINEQFF
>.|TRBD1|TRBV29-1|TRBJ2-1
TGCAGCGTGGCTATGCGGACAGGGGGAGGCAATGAGCAGTTCTTC
CSVAMRTGGGNEQFF
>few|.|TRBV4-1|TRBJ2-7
TGCGCCAGCAGCCACGGCCCTTTCAGTGAGCCCTACGAGCAGTACTTC
CASSHGPFSEPYEQYF
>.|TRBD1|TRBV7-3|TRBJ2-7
TGTGCCAGCAGCAAGGGGACAGGCGGCACCTACGAGCAGTACTTC
CASSKGTGGTYEQYF
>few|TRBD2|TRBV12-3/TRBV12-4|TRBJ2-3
TGTGCCAGCAGTTACTCTAGCGGGGAAGGCACAGATACGCAGTATTTT
CASSYSSGEGTDTQYF
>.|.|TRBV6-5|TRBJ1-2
TGTGCCAGCAAACCACAGTCGGATGACAATGGCTACACCTTC
CASKPQSDDNGYTF
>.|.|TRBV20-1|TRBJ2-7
TGCAGTGCTATAGACCGTTCGGGACGGGGACGGGACGAGCAGTACTTC
CSAIDRSGRGRDEQYF
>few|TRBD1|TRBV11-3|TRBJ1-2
TGTGCCAGCAGCCGGGACAGGGTGTGGGGCTACACCTTC
CASSRDRVWGYTF
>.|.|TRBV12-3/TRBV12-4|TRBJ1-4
TGTGCCAGCAGTGGTCGGGATTTCGGAAATGAAAAACTGTTTTTT
CASSGRDFGNEKLFF
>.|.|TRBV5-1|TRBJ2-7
TGCGCCAGCAGCTTGGCCAACAATTACGAGCAGTACTTC
CASSLANNYEQYF
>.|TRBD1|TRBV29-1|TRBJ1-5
TGCAGCGCTGGGACAGGGGGTCAGCCCCAGCATTTT
CSAGTGGQPQHF
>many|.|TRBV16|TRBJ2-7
TGTGCCAGCAGCCAATTGGGGGGTTCCTACGAGCAGTACTTC
CASSQLGGSYEQYF